This T cell receptor (beta chain) was sequenced during a study of early T cells in non-severe SARS-CoV-2 infection. Study background: RNA in bulk from unsorted whole blood was sequenced, and chains were unpaired.

This clonotype occurred many times. Antigen: not known. Study-wide findings and caveats: Comparison of clonotypes with VDJdb favored anti-spike CD8 responses while missing private and CD4 specificities.

The protocol attached unique molecular identifiers to individual cDNA molecules. TCRdb passed the 5' RACE reads through MiXCR, listing each CDR3 protein once. Here the sample spans about 30,000 distinct CDR3 sequences, around 5% being singletons. The origin of this receptor is an adult who was a healthcare worker with PCR-confirmed SARS-CoV-2 infection or an uninfected control (not recorded which). The sequenced material came from whole blood.

The CDR3 reads CASSDGGTPIQYF. CDR3 DNA: TGCGCCAGCAGTGACGGCGGGACCCCCATCCAGTATTTT. This chain links TRBV10-1 with TRBJ2-3; D is perhaps TRBD2 (6 bases). The CDR3 covers 13 residues. The germline gives CDR1 WNHNN, CDR2 SYGVQD (reference sequence). V was cut by 3 bases and J by 12 bases, with 16 bases left in between.